Shown below are 23 T cell receptor beta chains from a single sample sequenced in a study of control samples from healthy donors and cancer patients. Measured with immunoSEQ multiplex PCR; TCRdb has only the in-frame clones, and not every one. There are over 150,000 clones in the sample; around 90% occur only once, and 1.2% to 1.5% lies in the top ten. The sample was blood. Receptor source: a woman aged 45-59 years in good health.

This chain links TRBV30 with TRBJ1-3; D uncertain. CDR1 and CDR2 from the germline V gene are GTSNPN and SVGIG (reference sequence). The CDR3 sequence is 13 residues long. The ends were cut back, 8 bases at V and 0 bases at J, with 11 bases in the middle. The CDR3 DNA sequence: TGTGCCCGCGGAGAATACTCTGGAAACACCATATATTTT. Translated: CARGEYSGNTIYF. The variable domain in full, with the rest retrieved from reference TRBV30 and TRBJ1-3, is SQTIHQWPATLVQPVGSPLSLECTVEGTSNPNLYWYRQAAGRGLQLLFYSVGIGQISSEVPQNLSASRPQDRQFILSSKKLLLSDSGFYLCARGEYSGNTIYFGEGSWLTVV.

The rearrangement uses TRBV15 and TRBJ2-3; no firm D call. V was shortened by 5 bases and J by 10 bases, with 13 bases between the two germline ends. Looked up from germline, CDR1 is LNHNV and CDR2 is YYDKDF (reference sequence). The CDR3 runs 12 residues. CDR3 nucleotide sequence: TGTGCCACCAGCTCCCCAAGATTGCCGCAGTATTTT. Its protein product is CATSSPRLPQYF.

CDR3 region: CASSRAGLFGVTF. CDR3 sequence (DNA): TGTGCCAGCAGTCGGGCGGGACTTTTTGGCGTCACCTTC. The J gene is TRBJ1-2, the V gene TRBV3-1 (or the pseudogene TRBV3-2); weak D call: TRBD1 (5 bases). The V and J ends lost 6 bases and 13 bases respectively, with 21 bases between them. The germline CDR1 and CDR2 sequences are LGHDT and YNNKEL (reference sequence). This CDR3 region has 13 residues.

Comment on this clone: The sample carries other DNA sequences with the same CDR3. The chain has TRBV19 and TRBJ1-5; D is undetermined. Germline CDR1 is LNHDA and CDR2 is SQIVND (reference sequence). CDR3 length: 11 amino acids. V lost 3 bases, J lost 6 bases, and 3 bases lay in between. The CDR3, as DNA: TGTGCCAGTAGTATCGGTCAGCCCCAGCATTTT. This translates into CASSIGQPQHF.

This chain connects TRBV5-6 to TRBJ1-1, with TRBD1 matching 10 bases. This CDR3 is 11 amino acids long. CDR1 and CDR2 from the germline V gene are SGHDT and YYEEEE. V shed 4 bases and J 10 bases; nucleotides not matched to a gene: 1. The DNA of the CDR3 is TGTGCCAGCAGCCGGGACAGGGGAGCTTTCTTT. Translation: CASSRDRGAFF.

The chain carries TRBV3-1 (or the pseudogene TRBV3-2) and TRBJ1-1; D is perhaps TRBD1 (6 bases). CDR3 length: 14 residues. Between the trimmed V and J ends, which lost 4 bases and 5 bases, there was a span of 14 bases. Germline CDR1 LGHDT, CDR2 YNNKEL (reference sequence). CDR3: CASSPTGGKTEAFF. Written as DNA, the CDR3 is TGTGCCAGCAGCCCGACGGGGGGCAAAACTGAAGCTTTCTTT.

This clone was recorded once. CDR3 region: CASSQSTSVAENTIYF. The DNA for the CDR3 is TGTGCCAGCAGCCAATCCACGTCGGTTGCGGAAAACACCATATATTTT. The rearrangement joins TRBV3-1 (or the pseudogene TRBV3-2) to TRBJ1-3; D is ambiguous. CDR1 and CDR2 (germline): LGHDT, YNNKEL (reference sequence). This CDR3 contains 16 residues. Trimming took off 2 bases at V and 6 bases at J, with 17 bases between the two ends.

This clone was observed once. The rearrangement links TRBV28 to TRBJ2-3; D remains unclear. There are 14 residues in the CDR3. The germline V gene encodes CDR1 MDHEN and CDR2 SYDVKM. Trimming pared 2 bases from V and 4 bases from J, leaving 10 bases between. The chain's CDR3 is CASSLLHLADTQYF. The CDR3 DNA is TGTGCCAGCAGTTTACTCCATCTGGCAGATACGCAGTATTTT.

This chain connects TRBV27 to TRBJ2-1; the D is unclear. V was pared by 5 bases and J by 13 bases, with 15 bases between. The CDR3 consists of 12 residues. Germline V gives CDR1 MNHEY, CDR2 SMNVEV (reference sequence). DNA of the CDR3: TGTGCCAGCAGTATCGGTCGGAACCTCCAGTTCTTC. It yields the protein CASSIGRNLQFF.

In the case of this clone: Other DNA sequences in this sample translate to the same CDR3. CDR3 residues: CSVGEGGAQQPQHF. As DNA, the CDR3 is TGCAGCGTTGGGGAGGGGGGGGCGCAGCAGCCCCAGCATTTT. The chain recombines TRBV29-1 with TRBJ1-5; TRBD1 might be the D (6 bases). The germline V and J ends were trimmed by 4 bases and 7 bases, with 17 bases remaining between them. Germline loops: CDR1 SQVTM, CDR2 ANQGSEA. CDR3 length: 14 residues.

V usage is TRBV6-5 and J usage is TRBJ1-2; a weak D match, TRBD1 (5 bases). The CDR3 runs 14 residues. Germline CDR1 MNHEY, CDR2 SVGAGI. V lost 0 bases and J lost 8, with 13 bases in between. In DNA form, the CDR3 reads TGTGCCAGCAGTTACTCGTCCGGGGCTCGAGGCTACACCTTC. It translates to CASSYSSGARGYTF.

The rearrangement links TRBV10-3 to TRBJ1-3; TRBD1 is a possible D gene (6 bases). Germline values: CDR1 ENHRY, CDR2 SYGVKD. Trimming shortened V by 0 bases and J by 2 bases, and 11 bases separated the two germline ends. This CDR3 has 16 residues. The CDR3 bases are TGTGCCATCAGTGAGTCGGAAAGGGGGACTGGAAACACCATATATTTT. This sequence encodes CAISESERGTGNTIYF.

The V gene is TRBV5-8, the J gene TRBJ1-1, with D perhaps TRBD1 (6 bases). Trimming left V 3 bases short and J 2 bases short, with 14 bases between. The length of the CDR3 is 15 residues. The germline V gene has CDR1 SGHTS and CDR2 YDEGEE. DNA for the CDR3: TGTGCCAGCAGCTCCCTCCCCGGGACAAACACTGAAGCTTTCTTT. Protein: CASSSLPGTNTEAFF. The variable domain in full, with the rest retrieved from reference TRBV5-8 and TRBJ1-1, is EAGVTQSPTHLIKTRGQQATLRCSPISGHTSVYWYQQALGLGLQFLLWYDEGEERNRGNFPPRFSGRQFPNYSSELNVNALELEDSALYLCASSSLPGTNTEAFFGQGTRLTVV.

The chain is built from TRBV2 and TRBJ1-4, with D maybe TRBD1 (5 bases). This CDR3 is built from 15 residues. Per germline, CDR1 SNHLY and CDR2 FYNNEI. Trimming took off 7 bases at V and 3 bases at J, with 15 bases between the two ends. Written as DNA, the CDR3 is TGTGCCAGCATCCTAGGGGTTCTGGCTAATGAAAAACTGTTTTTT. Its translation is CASILGVLANEKLFF. Complete variable domain (other parts from reference TRBV2 and TRBJ1-4): EPEVTQTPSHQVTQMGQEVILRCVPISNHLYFYWYRQILGQKVEFLVSFYNNEISEKSEIFDDQFSVERPDGSNFTLKIRSTKLEDSAMYFCASILGVLANEKLFFGSGTQLSVL.

The chain carries TRBV4-3 and TRBJ1-4, with unresolved D. The CDR3 is made up of 14 amino acids. CDR1 LGHNA and CDR2 YSLEER come from the germline V gene. Deletions cut 0 bases from V and 5 bases from J, with 7 bases between. This CDR3 is CASSQDGRNEKLFF. CDR3 DNA sequence: TGCGCCAGCAGCCAAGATGGACGAAATGAAAAACTGTTTTTT.

This chain uses TRBV21-1 with TRBJ1-5. TRBV21-1 is assigned pseudogene status. This CDR3 spans 13 amino acids. The chain's CDR3 is CASSKDWCQPQHF. DNA of the CDR3: TGTGCCAGCAGCAAAGATTGGTGTCAGCCCCAGCATTTT.

The rearrangement links TRBV7-9 to TRBJ1-1; tentative D call: TRBD1 (5 bases). V was pared by 3 bases and J by 4 bases, with 6 bases between. The CDR3 sequence is 12 residues long. Germline V gives CDR1 SEHNR, CDR2 FQNEAQ (reference sequence). The CDR3: CASSLRGTEAFF. For the CDR3, the DNA is TGTGCCAGCAGCTTGAGGGGCACTGAAGCTTTCTTT.

This chain connects TRBV5-8 to TRBJ2-3; the D gene is possibly TRBD2 (7 bases). Germline CDR1 reads SGHTS; CDR2 reads YDEGEE. The CDR3 is made up of 16 amino acids. V gave up 4 bases and J gave up 0 bases, with 15 bases separating them. CDR3 sequence reads: CASSRGGGPSTDTQYF. The CDR3 DNA reads TGTGCCAGCAGCCGAGGGGGGGGCCCAAGCACAGATACGCAGTATTTT. The full variable domain, rest sourced from reference TRBV5-8 and TRBJ2-3, is EAGVTQSPTHLIKTRGQQATLRCSPISGHTSVYWYQQALGLGLQFLLWYDEGEERNRGNFPPRFSGRQFPNYSSELNVNALELEDSALYLCASSRGGGPSTDTQYFGPGTRLTVL.

The V call is TRBV7-2, the J call TRBJ2-5; D unresolved. The V and J ends lost 1 base and 5 bases respectively, with 5 bases between them. The CDR3 totals 12 residues. Germline V gene sequence: CDR1 SGHTA, CDR2 FQGNSA. The CDR3 DNA reads as TGTGCCAGCAGCTTAGATCAGGAGACCCAGTACTTC. This sequence encodes CASSLDQETQYF. The variable domain in full, with the rest retrieved from reference TRBV7-2 and TRBJ2-5, is GAGVSQSPSNKVTEKGKDVELRCDPISGHTALYWYRQSLGQGLEFLIYFQGNSAPDKSGLPSDRFSAERTGGSVSTLTIQRTQQEDSAVYLCASSLDQETQYFGPGTRLLVL.

A note on this clone: The junction departs from the called germline gene at one end, perhaps through a read error. The chain combines TRBV9 with TRBJ1-2; TRBD1 is a possible D gene (5 bases). Germline loops: CDR1 SGDLS, CDR2 YYNGEE. The CDR3 totals 11 residues. CDR3 in amino acids: CASSAGDAVIF. In DNA, the CDR3 is TGTGCCAGCAGCGCTGGGGACGCCGTTATTTTC.

Concerning this clone itself: The same CDR3 can be traced to other DNA sequences in this sample. For the CDR3, the DNA is TGTGCCAGCAGCTTAGACTCAGGGGTCTCACCCCTCCACTTT. As protein: CASSLDSGVSPLHF. The chain uses TRBV7-9 and TRBJ1-6, with D perhaps TRBD1 (6 bases). V lost 1 base and J 10 bases, leaving 11 bases between the germline ends. There are 14 residues in the CDR3. CDR1 and CDR2 (germline): SEHNR, FQNEAQ (reference sequence).

The chain links TRBV6-2 or TRBV6-3 to TRBJ1-2; 9 bases fit TRBD1. Trimming removed 6 bases from V and 3 bases from J; junction bases left unmatched: 11. This CDR3 region has 16 residues. CDR1 is MNHEY and CDR2 is SVGEGT in the germline V gene. CDR3 sequence: CASSSETGGIYYGYTF. The DNA for the CDR3 is TGTGCCAGCAGCAGCGAGACAGGGGGTATCTACTATGGCTACACCTTC.

The chain uses TRBV3-1 (or the pseudogene TRBV3-2) and TRBJ2-5; a weak D match, TRBD2 (6 bases). Germline V gene lookup returns CDR1 LGHDT and CDR2 YNNKEL (reference sequence). There are 14 residues in the CDR3. Between the trimmed V and J ends, which lost 1 base and 4 bases, there was a span of 10 bases. CDR3 DNA: TGTGCCAGCAGCCAAGGGGGGGTAGGAGAGACCCAGTACTTC. Protein product: CASSQGGVGETQYF.